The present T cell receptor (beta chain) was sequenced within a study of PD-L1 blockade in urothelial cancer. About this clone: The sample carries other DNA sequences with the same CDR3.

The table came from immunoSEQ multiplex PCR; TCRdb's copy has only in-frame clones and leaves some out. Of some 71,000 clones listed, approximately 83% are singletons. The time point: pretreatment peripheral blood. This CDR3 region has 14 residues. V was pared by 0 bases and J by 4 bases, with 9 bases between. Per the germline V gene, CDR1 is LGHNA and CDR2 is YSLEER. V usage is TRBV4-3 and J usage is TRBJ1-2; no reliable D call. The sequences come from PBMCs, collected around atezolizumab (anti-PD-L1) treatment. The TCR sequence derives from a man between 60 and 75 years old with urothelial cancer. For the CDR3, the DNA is TGCGCCAGCAGCCAAGATCCGGGAGTCTATGGCTACACCTTC. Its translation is CASSQDPGVYGYTF.